This record covers a single T cell receptor beta chain. Its target is not known. This entry is derived from a study of OX40 agonist ivuxolimab in advanced cancers. For the study at large: Those treated in dose escalation had hepatocellular carcinoma, melanoma, renal cell cancer or head and neck cancer. Study-wide points: Expansion of clones was among the lowest in partial responders at 0.1-3.0 mg/kg.

Germline V gives CDR1 MNHEY, CDR2 SVGAGI. The CDR3 totals 14 residues. With V trimmed by 6 bases and J by 7 bases, 12 bases remained unmatched. Data came from immunoSEQ multiplex PCR; TCRdb stores just in-frame clones and leaves some out. The data show about 62,000 clones, more than 65% seen once. The J gene is TRBJ2-7, the V gene TRBV6-5; 7 bases match TRBD2. Here the sequenced sample was CD4+ or CD8+ T cells sorted from blood, taken in a trial of the OX40 agonist ivuxolimab. The clonotype was recovered from an adult with an advanced solid tumor such as melanoma, head and neck, liver or kidney cancer. CDR3 amino acids: CASSRSGVDWEQYF. The CDR3 nucleotides are TGTGCCAGCAGCCGGAGCGGGGTGGACTGGGAGCAGTACTTC.